One sample yielded the 4 T cell receptor beta chains listed below, sequenced in a study of blood T cell repertoires in COVID-19. Data came from immunoSEQ multiplex PCR; TCRdb stores just in-frame clones and leaves some out. The sample includes about 230,000 clones, approximately 89% seen only once; the top ten take 2% to 3%. The sample comprised PBMCs or T cells enriched from blood (not recorded which). These receptors all come from a woman in her thirties or forties with acute COVID-19.

CDR3 in amino acids: CASSLRQGYTEAFF. The CDR3, as DNA: TGTGCCAGCAGCCTGAGGCAGGGTTACACTGAAGCTTTCTTT. The chain recombines TRBV5-5 with TRBJ1-1; perhaps TRBD1 as D (5 bases). The CDR3 extends over 14 amino acids. Trimming stripped 4 bases from V and 3 bases from J, with 13 bases between. Germline V lookup: CDR1 SGHKS, CDR2 YYEKEE (reference sequence).

The V call is TRBV19, the J call TRBJ1-5, with a possible D match to TRBD1 (6 bases). The length of the CDR3 is 15 residues. Germline V gene data show CDR1 as LNHDA and CDR2 as SQIVND (reference sequence). The V end lost 6 bases, the J end lost 4 bases, and 16 bases lay between the germline ends. In DNA form, the CDR3 reads TGTGCCAGTAGGCCTGGACAGAGGGAAAATCAGCCCCAGCATTTT. Translation gives CASRPGQRENQPQHF.

The chain recombines TRBV18 with TRBJ2-1; 7 bases agree with TRBD1. The CDR3 length is 15 residues. Germline-derived CDR1 and CDR2 are KGHSH and LQKENI. The V gene end was trimmed by 6 bases and the J gene end by 5 bases; junction bases not matched to a gene: 10. The CDR3 spells CASSRTGTVDNEQFF. Written as DNA, the CDR3 is TGTGCCAGCTCCCGGACCGGGACAGTAGACAATGAGCAGTTCTTC.

The chain links TRBV15 to TRBJ2-7; tentatively, D is TRBD1 (5 bases). CDR3 length: 15 residues. Germline V gives CDR1 LNHNV, CDR2 YYDKDF (reference sequence). Trimming took 1 base from V and 4 from J, leaving 14 bases between them. CDR3 nucleotides: TGTGCCACCAGCAGAGCAGGGCGGTACGGATACGAGCAGTACTTC. Translated: CATSRAGRYGYEQYF. Combining the CDR3 with reference TRBV15 and TRBJ2-7 gives the whole variable domain DAMVIQNPRYQVTQFGKPVTLSCSQTLNHNVMYWYQQKSSQAPKLLFHYYDKDFNNEADTPDNFQSRRPNTSFCFLDIRSPGLGDTAMYLCATSRAGRYGYEQYFGPGTRLTVT.